This TCR beta chain derives from a study of cytomegalovirus exposure and HLA in healthy donors. The study, taken as a whole, reports: Rare TCR sequences dominated, though some public TCRs recurred in many donors.

Germline V gene data show CDR1 as SGHTA and CDR2 as FQGNSA. The ends were cut back, 1 base at V and 6 bases at J, with 12 bases in the middle. The CDR3 is 14 residues long. A multiplex PCR was run with 60 Vbeta primers and 13 Jbeta primers. Some clones are missing from TCRdb's copy, which holds only in-frame ones; the method was immunoSEQ multiplex PCR. This table holds 160,000 or so clones, around four fifths found once. With regard to this clone: Its matching antigen is unknown.

This sequence joins TRBV7-2 and TRBJ1-2, with TRBD1 as a possible D gene (6 bases). The sequencing sample was made of PBMCs. This sequence originates from a young woman in good health and CMV-seronegative. CDR3 in DNA: TGTGCCAGCAGCTTAGGAGGGGGTTGGGATGGCTACACCTTC. Translation: CASSLGGGWDGYTF.